Below, one TCR beta chain is given with its context. Its binding antigen is unknown. Per-nucleotide qualities are absent, and no much larger clonotype sits a single base away. A case-control design nested within a healthcare worker cohort in London, UK, was used, with weekly nasopharyngeal swab PCR tests and blood sampling performed. Healthcare workers were enrolled in the week of the UK lockdown, from 23 to 31 March 2020, and were followed every week for up to roughly 15 weeks. The library was made by 5' RACE. TCRdb lists the instrument as NextSeq 500. Unique molecular identifiers were attached to individual cDNA molecules in the TCR library protocol so that sequencing error and PCR bias could be corrected. Sequencing covered both TCR alpha and beta chains, and within each sample the abundances of alpha and beta sequences were tightly co-correlated. The study's own analysis went as follows. V gene, J gene and CDR3 annotation of TCR sequences was performed with Decombinator V4. Expanded TCRs were defined as changing significantly between any two time points under a Poisson model with p below 0.0001. TCR abundances were normalised to the total number of TCRs sequenced in each sample and reported as counts per million. TRAV1-2 paired with TRAJ12, TRAJ20 or TRAJ33 defined MAIT TCRs, while TRAV10 paired with TRAJ18 defined iNKT TCRs. VDJdb, accessed on 1 November 2021, was searched for TCRs annotated for CMV, EBV and SARS-CoV-2, and TCRs annotated for more than one antigen were excluded. In TCRdb, the public reads were trimmed at Q25 with fastp and aligned with MiXCR, with productive beta chains retained. For every CDR3 protein sequence, its rows merge into one entry that carries the most common genes and DNA. The V and J calls were not made by the authors but by TCRdb's processing. Here the sample has 85,000 to 100,000 distinct CDR3 sequences; roughly 9.6% occur a single time. Around 4.7% of the sample belongs to the ten largest clones.

The data were taken from a study of early T cells in non-severe SARS-CoV-2 infection (dated by TCRdb to about 2021). General notes on the study: TCR sequencing used bulk RNA from unsorted whole blood, so alpha and beta chains could not be paired. Summary of the overall study and its limitations: VDJdb matching was skewed toward anti-spike CD8 responses and likely underestimated virus-specific expansions, missing private and CD4 specificities.

The germline V gene encodes CDR1 MDHEN and CDR2 SYDVKM. V sheds 5 bases and J sheds 4 bases, leaving 3 bases between their ends. Its CDR3 holds 10 amino acids, cysteine through phenylalanine. Of the read, only the CDR3 DNA is kept; its 30 bases are in frame from base 1. This receptor was taken from an adult who was a healthcare worker with PCR-confirmed SARS-CoV-2 infection or an uninfected control (not recorded which). The V and J segments used are TRBV28 and TRBJ2-7; confidence is insufficient to name the D gene. Sequencing was carried out using whole blood. The bases are TGTGCCAGCAGTATATACGAGCAGTACTTC. This codes for CASSIYEQYF.